Below are 14 T cell receptor beta chains sequenced from a single sample in a study of CD8+CD57+ T cells in acquired aplastic anemia. The use of genomic DNA as template underpinned the TCR beta VDJ and CDR3 profiling. MiXCR, applied by TCRdb to the reads, yields one record per CDR3 protein. The sample lists 200,000 or so distinct CDR3 sequences; less than 65% were seen once. Material for sequencing was sorted CD4+, CD8+, or CD8+CD57+ T cells (not recorded which) from PBMCs. The source is a human donor with severe aplastic anemia or a healthy control (not recorded which).

The chain combines TRBV5-5 with TRBJ1-2; unclear D gene. The length of the CDR3 is 12 residues. In germline, CDR1 is SGHKS, CDR2 YYEKEE (reference sequence). V was shortened by 2 bases and J by 7 bases, with 9 bases between the two germline ends. In DNA, the CDR3 is TGTGCCAGCAGCTTTGGGGTTAGTGGCTACACCTTC. Translated, it gives CASSFGVSGYTF.

This clonotype showed up just a few times. The rearrangement joins TRBV5-6 to TRBJ2-7; D not certain. The CDR3 runs 12 residues. Germline lookup yields CDR1 SGHDT and CDR2 YYEEEE. Trimming took 2 bases from V and 2 from J, leaving 5 bases between them. CDR3 amino acids: CASSLSTYEQYF. Here the CDR3 DNA reads TGTGCCAGCAGCTTATCAACCTACGAGCAGTACTTC.

This chain links TRBV24-1 with TRBJ2-5; D remains ambiguous. V shed 9 bases and J shed 5 bases, with 15 bases lying between them. Germline V gene sequence: CDR1 KGHDR, CDR2 SFDVKD. The CDR3 spans 13 residues. The CDR3 reads CATPHLTQETQYF. Written as DNA, the CDR3 is TGTGCCACCCCTCACCTTACTCAGGAGACCCAGTACTTC.

Many counts were recorded for this clonotype. This chain links TRBV12-3 or TRBV12-4 with TRBJ1-5, with unresolved D. V gave up 2 bases and J gave up 2 bases, with 10 bases separating them. The CDR3 is made up of 15 amino acids. DNA of the CDR3: TGTGCCAGCAGTTTAATTCCTTTCGGCAATCAGCCCCAGCATTTT. Translating gives CASSLIPFGNQPQHF.

The table lists this clonotype with a few counts. The chain recombines TRBV7-9 with TRBJ2-7; 7 positions agree with TRBD1. CDR3 length: 14 residues. CDR1 SEHNR and CDR2 FQNEAQ come from the germline V gene (reference sequence). V shed 5 bases and J 1 base; nucleotides not matched to a gene: 5. In DNA, the CDR3 is TGTGCCAGCAGCCATTTGGGACAGTCCTACGAGCAGTACTTC. Protein product: CASSHLGQSYEQYF.

This clonotype was seen ten or more times. The chain carries TRBV12-3 or TRBV12-4 and TRBJ1-2; D ambiguous. Trimming took 1 base from V and 6 from J, leaving 6 bases between them. The CDR3 has 12 residues. CDR3 DNA: TGTGCCAGCAGTTTAGATGGGGATGGCTACACCTTC. Protein sequence: CASSLDGDGYTF.

J is TRBJ2-7 and V is TRBV7-9, with 7 positions matching TRBD2. V trimming: 2 bases; J trimming: 2 bases; junction bases outside the gene matches: 6. The CDR3 sequence is 15 residues long. Germline V gene data show CDR1 as SEHNR and CDR2 as FQNEAQ (reference sequence). For the CDR3, the DNA is TGTGCCAGCAGCTTATGGGGCGGGGGACCCTACGAGCAGTACTTC. Translated: CASSLWGGGPYEQYF. Supplemented by reference TRBV7-9 and TRBJ2-7, the full variable domain reads DTGVSQNPRHKITKRGQNVTFRCDPISEHNRLYWYRQTLGQGPEFLTYFQNEAQLEKSRLLSDRFSAERPKGSFSTLEIQRTEQGDSAMYLCASSLWGGGPYEQYFGPGTRLTVT.

The rearrangement joins TRBV20-1 to TRBJ2-3; 9 nucleotides align to TRBD1. Germline CDR1 and CDR2: DFQATT and SNEGSKA (reference sequence). The CDR3 has 14 amino acids. Trimming at V came to 4 bases and at J to 1 base, leaving 3 bases not matched to a gene. CDR3 DNA sequence: TGCAGTGCTACTCGGACAGGGGGCACAGATACGCAGTATTTT. Protein product: CSATRTGGTDTQYF.

V and J are TRBV27 and TRBJ2-7; TRBD1 aligns across 9 bases. The V gene end was trimmed by 3 bases and the J gene end by 0 bases; junction bases not matched to a gene: 6. There are 16 residues in the CDR3. CDR1 and CDR2 from the germline V gene are MNHEY and SMNVEV (reference sequence). CDR3 residues: CASSLGGQGYSYEQYF. The CDR3 DNA sequence: TGTGCCAGCAGTTTGGGGGGACAGGGCTACTCCTACGAGCAGTACTTC.

About this clonotype itself: As the CDR3 is not closed by the conserved phenylalanine or tryptophan, this likely results from a read error. The chain is built from TRBV9 and TRBJ2-1; D could derive from TRBD1 or TRBD2 (5 bases each). The CDR3 covers 14 residues. Per germline, CDR1 SGDLS and CDR2 YYNGEE. V was trimmed by 10 bases and J by 8 bases, leaving 22 bases between them. CDR3 protein: CAWSSGTGIDEQFL. CDR3 DNA sequence: TGTGCCTGGAGTTCGGGGACGGGGATCGATGAGCAGTTCCTC.

The chain uses TRBV7-9 and TRBJ2-7; D perhaps matches TRBD1 (6 bases). V lost 6 bases, J lost 2 bases, and 11 bases lay in between. Germline CDR1 is SEHNR and CDR2 is FQNEAQ (reference sequence). This CDR3 spans 13 amino acids. CDR3 in DNA: TGTGCCAGCAGTGGCAGGGGACCCTACGAGCAGTACTTC. As protein: CASSGRGPYEQYF.

This CDR3 is CASSPSANYGYTF. The CDR3 region has the DNA TGTGCCAGCAGCCCCAGCGCGAACTATGGCTACACCTTC. The chain employs TRBV7-2 and TRBJ1-2; no clear D gene. The CDR3 loop spans 13 amino acids. With 5 bases removed from V and 2 bases from J, the gap between germline ends came to 9 bases. The germline V gene encodes CDR1 SGHTA and CDR2 FQGNSA.

The chain recombines TRBV28 with TRBJ1-1; D ambiguous. This CDR3 comprises 13 residues. The germline V gene has CDR1 MDHEN and CDR2 SYDVKM. Trimming cost V 4 bases and J 4 bases, with 10 bases left between them. CDR3 nucleotides: TGTGCCAGCAGTTGGTGGGATGGCACTGAAGCTTTCTTT. This encodes CASSWWDGTEAFF. The variable domain in full, completed from reference TRBV28 and TRBJ1-1, reads DVKVTQSSRYLVKRTGEKVFLECVQDMDHENMFWYRQDPGLGLRLIYFSYDVKMKEKGDIPEGYSVSREKKERFSLILESASTNQTSMYLCASSWWDGTEAFFGQGTRLTVV.

This clonotype appeared once. The chain links TRBV10-2 to TRBJ2-3; 7 nucleotides match TRBD2. This CDR3 spans 14 amino acids. Unmatched junction bases numbered 9, after V lost 6 bases and J lost 6 bases. Germline V gene sequence: CDR1 WSHSY, CDR2 SAAADI. CDR3 nucleotides: TGCGCCAGCAGCGAGGAGTCGCGGGGGGATACGCAGTATTTT. Translated, it gives CASSEESRGDTQYF.